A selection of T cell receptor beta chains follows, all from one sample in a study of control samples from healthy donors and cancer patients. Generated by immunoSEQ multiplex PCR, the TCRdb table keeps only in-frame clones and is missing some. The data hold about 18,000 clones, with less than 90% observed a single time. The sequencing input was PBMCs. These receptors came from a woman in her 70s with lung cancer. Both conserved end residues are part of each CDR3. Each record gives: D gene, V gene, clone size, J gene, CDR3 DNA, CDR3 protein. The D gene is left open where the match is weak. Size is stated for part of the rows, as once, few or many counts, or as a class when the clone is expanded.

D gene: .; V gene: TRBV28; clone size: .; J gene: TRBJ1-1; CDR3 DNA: TGTGCCAGCAGTCCCCCTGGACGGAGTTGGGCTTTCTTT; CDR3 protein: CASSPPGRSWAFF
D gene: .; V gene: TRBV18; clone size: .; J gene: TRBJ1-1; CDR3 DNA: TGTGCCAGCTCACCACCTGGCGGCAGCTACACTGAAGCTTTCTTT; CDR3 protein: CASSPPGGSYTEAFF
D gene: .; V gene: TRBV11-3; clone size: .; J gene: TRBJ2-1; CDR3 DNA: TGTGCCAGCAGCCTTAACCGGGACGAGCAGTTCTTC; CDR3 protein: CASSLNRDEQFF
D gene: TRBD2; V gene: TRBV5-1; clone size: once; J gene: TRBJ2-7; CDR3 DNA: TGCGCCAGCAGCTTGGCCATTAGACTAGCGGGAGCCGAGCAGTACTTC; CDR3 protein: CASSLAIRLAGAEQYF
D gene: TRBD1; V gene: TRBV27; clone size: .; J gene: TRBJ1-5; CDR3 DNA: TGTGCCAGCAGGGGACAGGGGGCCTTGCCCCAGCATTTT; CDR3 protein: CASRGQGALPQHF
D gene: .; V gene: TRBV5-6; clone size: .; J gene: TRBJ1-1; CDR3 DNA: TGTGCCAGCAGCTTGGGAGGGGGATACACTGAAGCTTTCTTT; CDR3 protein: CASSLGGGYTEAFF
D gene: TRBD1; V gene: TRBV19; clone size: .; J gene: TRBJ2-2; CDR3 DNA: TGTGCCAGTATCCCGCAGGGGGGACAGGCCGGGGAGCTGTTTTTT; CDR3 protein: CASIPQGGQAGELFF
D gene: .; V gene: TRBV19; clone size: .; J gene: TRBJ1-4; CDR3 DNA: TGTGCCAGTAGTAGCACCGACAGGAATGAAAAACTGTTTTTT; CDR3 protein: CASSSTDRNEKLFF
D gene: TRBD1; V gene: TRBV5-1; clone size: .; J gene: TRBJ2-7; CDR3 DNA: TGCGCCAGCAGCACCGGGACAGGGGCCCTCCTCGAGCAGTACTTC; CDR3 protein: CASSTGTGALLEQYF
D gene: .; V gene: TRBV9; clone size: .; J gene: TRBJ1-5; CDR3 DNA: TGTGCCAGCAGCGTAGTACCGAATCAGCCCCAGCATTTT; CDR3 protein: CASSVVPNQPQHF
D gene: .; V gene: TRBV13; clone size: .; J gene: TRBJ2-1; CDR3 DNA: TGTGCCAGCAGCTTAGAGGACAATGAGCAGTTCTTC; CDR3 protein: CASSLEDNEQFF
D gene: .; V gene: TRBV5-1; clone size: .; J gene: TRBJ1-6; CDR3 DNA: TGCGCCAGCAGCTTGGAACCCCCTTCTGGTGCGCTAGAGGATTCACCCCTCCACTTT; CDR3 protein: CASSLEPPSGALEDSPLHF
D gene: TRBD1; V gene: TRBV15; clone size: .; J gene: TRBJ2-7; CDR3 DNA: TGTGCCACCAGCAGAGGACAGGGGATTTCCTACGAGCAGTACTTC; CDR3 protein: CATSRGQGISYEQYF
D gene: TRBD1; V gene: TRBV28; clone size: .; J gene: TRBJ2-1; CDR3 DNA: TGTGCCAGCAGTACCAGGGGGCTGGGCAATGAGCAGTTCTTC; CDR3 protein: CASSTRGLGNEQFF
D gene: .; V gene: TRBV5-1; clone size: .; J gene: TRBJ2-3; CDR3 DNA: TGCGCCAGCAGTCAGGAAGCCAACACAGATACGCAGTATTTT; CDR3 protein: CASSQEANTDTQYF
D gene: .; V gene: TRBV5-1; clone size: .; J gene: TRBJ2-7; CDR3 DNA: TGCGCCAGCAGCTTGGCACAGGCTTACGAGCAGTACTTC; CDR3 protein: CASSLAQAYEQYF
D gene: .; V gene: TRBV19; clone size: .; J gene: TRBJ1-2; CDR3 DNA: TGTGCCTCCGGACAGAGCAACTATGGCTACACCTTC; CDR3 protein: CASGQSNYGYTF
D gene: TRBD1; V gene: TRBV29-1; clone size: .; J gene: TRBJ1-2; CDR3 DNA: TGCAGCGTCCAGGGGGTGGACAGGGAGTCCTACACCTTC; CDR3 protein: CSVQGVDRESYTF
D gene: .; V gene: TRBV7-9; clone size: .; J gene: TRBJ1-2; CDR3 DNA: TGTGCCAGCAGCTCCGAAGGGCGGCAACGTGGCTACACCTTC; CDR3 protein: CASSSEGRQRGYTF
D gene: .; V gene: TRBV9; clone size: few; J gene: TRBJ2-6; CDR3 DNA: TGTGCCAGCAGCCCCTGGATCGCTTCTGGGGCCAACGTCCTGACTTTC; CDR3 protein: CASSPWIASGANVLTF
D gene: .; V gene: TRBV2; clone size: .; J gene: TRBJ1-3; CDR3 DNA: TGTGCCAGCAGTGAAGAGTCGGCCTACTCTGGAAACACCATATATTTT; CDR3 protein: CASSEESAYSGNTIYF
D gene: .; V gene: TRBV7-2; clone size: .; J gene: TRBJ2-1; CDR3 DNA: TGTGCCAGCAGCTTAGCGGGAGATAAAATCTTC; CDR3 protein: CASSLAGDKIF
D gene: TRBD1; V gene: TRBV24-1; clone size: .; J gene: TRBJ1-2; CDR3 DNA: TGTGCCACCAGTGGCGGAAACAGGGGCGGCGGCTACACCTTC; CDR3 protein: CATSGGNRGGGYTF
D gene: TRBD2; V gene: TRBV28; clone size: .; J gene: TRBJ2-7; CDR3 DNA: TGTGCCAGCAGCCCAAGCGGGAGTTCCTACGAGCAGTACTTC; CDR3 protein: CASSPSGSSYEQYF
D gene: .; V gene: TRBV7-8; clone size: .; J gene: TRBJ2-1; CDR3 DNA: TGTGCCAGCAGCTTAGGAGCTTTGGCGGTTAACAATGAGCAGTTCTTC; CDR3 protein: CASSLGALAVNNEQFF
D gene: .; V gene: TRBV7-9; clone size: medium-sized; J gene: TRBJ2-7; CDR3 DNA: TGTGCCAGCAGCTTAACGGGAGTGACCTACGAGCAGTACTTC; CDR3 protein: CASSLTGVTYEQYF
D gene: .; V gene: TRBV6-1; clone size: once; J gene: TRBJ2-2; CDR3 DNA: TGTGCCAGCAGTTCCGGGGAGCTGTTTTTT; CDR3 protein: CASSSGELFF
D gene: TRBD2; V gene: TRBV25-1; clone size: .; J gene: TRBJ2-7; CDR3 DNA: TGTGCCAGCAGCACGTCCAGCGGGAACACCTACGAGCAGTACTTC; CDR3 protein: CASSTSSGNTYEQYF
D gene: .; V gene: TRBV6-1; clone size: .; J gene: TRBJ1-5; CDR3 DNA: TGTGCCAGCAGTGAACAGGGTTATAGCAATCAGCCCCAGCATTTT; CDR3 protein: CASSEQGYSNQPQHF
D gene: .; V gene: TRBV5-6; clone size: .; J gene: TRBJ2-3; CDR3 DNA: TGTGCCAGCAGCCTTCAGGGAGGAGGCACAAAAACGCAGTATTTT; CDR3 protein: CASSLQGGGTKTQYF
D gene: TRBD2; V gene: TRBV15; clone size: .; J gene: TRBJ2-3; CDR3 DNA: TGTGCCACCAGCTCTCCTCCTCGGGACTATACAGATACGCAGTATTTT; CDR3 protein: CATSSPPRDYTDTQYF
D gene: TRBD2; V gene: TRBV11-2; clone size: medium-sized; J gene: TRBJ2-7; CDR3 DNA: TGTGCCAGCAGCAGGACTAGCGGGAGGGCCGACGAGCAGTACTTC; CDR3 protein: CASSRTSGRADEQYF
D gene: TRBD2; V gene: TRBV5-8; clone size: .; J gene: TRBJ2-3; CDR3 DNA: TGTGCCAGCAGCTTGGGGGTAGCGGGGTCAGCCACAGATACGCAGTATTTT; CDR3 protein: CASSLGVAGSATDTQYF
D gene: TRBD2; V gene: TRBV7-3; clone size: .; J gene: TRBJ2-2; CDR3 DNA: TGTGCCAGCAGGCGACTAGCTAACACCGGGGAGCTGTTTTTT; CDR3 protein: CASRRLANTGELFF
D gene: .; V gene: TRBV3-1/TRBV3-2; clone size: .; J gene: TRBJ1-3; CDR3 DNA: TGTGCCAGCAGTATGGAAACTTACTCTGGAAACACCATATATTTT; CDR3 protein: CASSMETYSGNTIYF
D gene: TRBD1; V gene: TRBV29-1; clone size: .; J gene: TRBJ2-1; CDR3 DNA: TGCAGCGTTGATTGGGGGACAGGGAACGGGGATGAGCAGTTCTTC; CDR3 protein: CSVDWGTGNGDEQFF